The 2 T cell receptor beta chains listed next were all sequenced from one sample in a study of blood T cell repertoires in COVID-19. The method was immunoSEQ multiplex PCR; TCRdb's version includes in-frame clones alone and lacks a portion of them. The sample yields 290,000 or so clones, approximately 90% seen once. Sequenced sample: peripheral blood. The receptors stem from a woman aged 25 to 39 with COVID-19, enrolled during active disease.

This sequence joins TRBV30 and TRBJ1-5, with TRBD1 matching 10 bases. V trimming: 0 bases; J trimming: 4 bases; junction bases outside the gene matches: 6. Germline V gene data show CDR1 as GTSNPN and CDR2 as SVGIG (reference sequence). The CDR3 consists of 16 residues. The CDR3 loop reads CAWSVTGTGVNQPQHF. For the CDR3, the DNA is TGTGCCTGGAGTGTCACCGGGACAGGGGTTAATCAGCCCCAGCATTTT.

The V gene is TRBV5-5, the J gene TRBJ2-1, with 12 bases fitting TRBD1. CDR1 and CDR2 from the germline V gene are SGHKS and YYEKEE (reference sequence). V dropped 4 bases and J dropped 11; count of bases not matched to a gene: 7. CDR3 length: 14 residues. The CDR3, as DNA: TGTGCCAGCAGCAGGGACAGGGGGCTAACTCAGCAGTTCTTC. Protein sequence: CASSRDRGLTQQFF.